The sample holds one count of the clone carrying this TCR beta chain. The data were taken from a study of blood T cell repertoires in COVID-19. Assay used: immunoSEQ multiplex PCR; TCRdb lists only in-frame clones, some missing. This sample carries about 37,000 clones, about 90% of them seen once, and the ten largest clones take 15% to 18%. Germline V CDR1 and CDR2: GTSNPN, SVGIG (reference sequence). This CDR3 is 14 amino acids long. V lost 2 bases to trimming and J lost 0 bases, with 9 bases between them. The receptor was derived from a woman between 25 and 40 years old in a cohort sampled during active COVID-19. The material sequenced was peripheral blood. V gene TRBV30 combines with J gene TRBJ2-3; D perhaps matches TRBD2 (6 bases). CDR3 sequence (DNA): TGTGCCTGGAGTCGGCTAGCGAGCACAGATACGCAGTATTTT. Residues: CAWSRLASTDTQYF.